This T cell receptor beta chain was found in a study of blood T cell repertoires in COVID-19. Overall study: From T cells, B-cell-depleted T cells, or PBMCs came the material, which was cDNA or gDNA.

This CDR3 is 11 amino acids long. The germline V gene encodes CDR1 LNHDA and CDR2 SQIVND (reference sequence). Trimming cost V 7 bases and J 4 bases, with 5 bases left between them. Data came from immunoSEQ multiplex PCR; TCRdb stores just in-frame clones and leaves some out. The table lists 450,000 or so clones, about 88% of them singletons. Seattle cases were enrolled at active infection and followed longitudinally. This TCR derives from a young man with COVID-19, enrolled during active disease. The V gene is TRBV19, the J gene TRBJ2-1; D is unclear. Sequencing was carried out using peripheral blood. CDR3 in amino acids: CASTSYNEQFF. In DNA form, the CDR3 reads TGTGCCAGTACTTCTTACAATGAGCAGTTCTTC.